A selection of T cell receptor beta chains follows, all from one sample in a study of blood T cell repertoires in COVID-19. Using immunoSEQ multiplex PCR, the repertoire was profiled, and TCRdb retains in-frame clones only, with some absent. The data show about 310,000 clones, around 84% seen once. Sequenced sample: peripheral blood. The receptor source for this set is a man in his 70s with acute or convalescent COVID-19. Each CDR3 is given with its conserved first and last residue. The D gene is left open where the match is weak. Rows give clone size only sometimes, using once, few, many, or a class for an expanded clone.

clone_size	v_call	d_call	j_call	cdr3_nt	cdr3_aa
-	TRBV24-1	TRBD2	TRBJ2-1	TGTGCCACCAGTGATTCGGGGGGTAACAATGAGCAGTTCTTC	CATSDSGGNNEQFF
-	TRBV9	-	TRBJ1-1	TGTGCCAGCATAACAGGGAAGAACACTGAAGCTTTCTTT	CASITGKNTEAFF
-	TRBV9	TRBD2	TRBJ2-3	TGTGCCAGCACCGGAGGAGCGGGAGCTGATACGCAGTATTTT	CASTGGAGADTQYF
-	TRBV5-4	TRBD1	TRBJ2-5	TGTGCCAGCAGCTCGGACAGGGAAGAGACCCAGTACTTC	CASSSDREETQYF
few	TRBV9	TRBD2	TRBJ2-2	TGTGCCAGCAGCGTCGGGACTAGCGGGAGTCCCGGGGAGCTGTTTTTT	CASSVGTSGSPGELFF
-	TRBV24-1	-	TRBJ1-1	TGTGCCACCGGCCTAGGACAGAAAAACACTGAAGCTTTCTTT	CATGLGQKNTEAFF
-	TRBV19	TRBD2	TRBJ2-1	TGTGCCAGTAGTAATCAGGCTAGCGGCTACAATGAGCAGTTCTTC	CASSNQASGYNEQFF
-	TRBV6-2/TRBV6-3	TRBD1	TRBJ1-5	TGTGCCAGCAGTAGAAGCACAGGGGCGGCGGATCAGCCCCAGCATTTT	CASSRSTGAADQPQHF
-	TRBV5-6	TRBD2	TRBJ2-3	TGTGCCAGCAGCTTATCTGCGGGAGGGTACACAGATACGCAGTATTTT	CASSLSAGGYTDTQYF
-	TRBV28	TRBD2	TRBJ2-7	TGTGCCAGCAGGGGGACACGTGGGACTAGTCGTGGAGTATTGGGCGAGCAGTACTTC	CASRGTRGTSRGVLGEQYF
-	TRBV4-2	TRBD2	TRBJ2-7	TGTGCCAGCAGCCAAGTAATGAGACCGGGCGCGGGAGCGTACGAGCAGTACTTC	CASSQVMRPGAGAYEQYF
-	TRBV29-1	TRBD1	TRBJ1-2	TGCAGCGTTGAAGATTTGGCCGGGACAGGGGCTGAGTATGGCTACACCTTC	CSVEDLAGTGAEYGYTF
-	TRBV5-1	-	TRBJ2-2	TGCGCCAGCAGCTTGGCCACTAACACCGGGGAGCTGTTTTTT	CASSLATNTGELFF
-	TRBV5-4	TRBD2	TRBJ2-7	TGTGCCAGCAGCTTCATAGCGGGAGGGGGTGGGATATACGAGCAGTACTTC	CASSFIAGGGGIYEQYF
-	TRBV9	-	TRBJ2-2	TGTGCCAGCAGCGTAGCGAGTACTAGTCAGCCCGGGGAGCTGTTTTTT	CASSVASTSQPGELFF
-	TRBV7-9	-	TRBJ1-3	TGTGCCAGCAGCTTCCGAAACGGACAGTGGAGCTCTGGAAACACCATATATTTT	CASSFRNGQWSSGNTIYF
-	TRBV24-1	TRBD1	TRBJ2-2	TGTGCCACCAGTGCCGGGACAGGGGTGGACACCGGGGAGCTGTTTTTT	CATSAGTGVDTGELFF
-	TRBV6-1	-	TRBJ1-5	TGTGCCAGCAGTGAAAGCAGCGGGCAGCCCCAGCATTTT	CASSESSGQPQHF
-	TRBV3-1/TRBV3-2	TRBD2	TRBJ2-1	TGTGCCAGCAGCCACCCCCACGCTAGCGGGAGACCCGCGTCCTACAATGAGCAGTTCTTC	CASSHPHASGRPASYNEQFF
-	TRBV28	TRBD1	TRBJ1-6	TGTGCCAGCAGTTTCAGTGGACAGGAAAATTCACCCCTCCACTTT	CASSFSGQENSPLHF
-	TRBV20-1	-	TRBJ2-7	TGCAGTGCTAGTGGTGGGAGCGGTAGCTCCTACGAGCAGTACTTC	CSASGGSGSSYEQYF
-	TRBV28	-	TRBJ1-3	TGTGCCAGCAGTTTTGTGGGGGGCTCTGGAAACACCATATATTTT	CASSFVGGSGNTIYF
-	TRBV7-2	TRBD2	TRBJ2-1	TGTGCCAGCAGCTTAGATAGCGGGGGGGCCTCGCAGTTCTTC	CASSLDSGGASQFF
-	TRBV18	TRBD1	TRBJ1-5	TGTGCCAGCTCACCTGGGACAGGGGATCAGCCCCAGCATTTT	CASSPGTGDQPQHF
-	TRBV10-3	-	TRBJ2-7	TGTGCCATCAGTGGACAGAGCTCCTACGAGCAGTACTTC	CAISGQSSYEQYF
-	TRBV28	-	TRBJ2-7	TGTGCCAGCAGTTGGGACTTCTCGAAAAGCTCCTACGAGCAGTACTTC	CASSWDFSKSSYEQYF
-	TRBV27	-	TRBJ2-1	TGTGCCAGCAGTAAAGTCCCGGGACTGTCCACCAATGAGCAGTTCTTC	CASSKVPGLSTNEQFF
-	TRBV28	-	TRBJ2-4	TGTGCCAGCACCTCAACAGTCCCCTCGGCCAAAAACATTCAGTACTTC	CASTSTVPSAKNIQYF
-	TRBV6-1	-	TRBJ2-3	TGTGCCAGCAGTGAGGGCGTAACGGGGGTCACAGATACGCAGTATTTT	CASSEGVTGVTDTQYF
-	TRBV28	-	TRBJ1-2	TGTGCCAGCAGTTTACGGGATTCCTATGGCTACACCTTC	CASSLRDSYGYTF
-	TRBV5-1	TRBD1	TRBJ2-5	TGCGCCAGCAGCTTAACCGGGACAGGGGCAGGGGAGACCCAGTACTTC	CASSLTGTGAGETQYF
-	TRBV10-3	-	TRBJ2-7	TGTGCCATCAGTGACCGGGTTACGGCCTACGAGCAGTACTTC	CAISDRVTAYEQYF
-	TRBV5-1	-	TRBJ2-1	TGCGCCAGCAGCCAAGGGGGTGGAAACTACAATGAGCAGTTCTTC	CASSQGGGNYNEQFF
-	TRBV10-2	TRBD2	TRBJ2-1	TGCGCCAGCAGGGGACTAGCGGGAGTGAGCTCCTACAATGAGCAGTTCTTC	CASRGLAGVSSYNEQFF
-	TRBV6-5	-	TRBJ2-2	TGTGCCAGCAGCCTCCAGGGGCTGGGTCCCGGGGAGCTGTTTTTT	CASSLQGLGPGELFF
-	TRBV18	TRBD2	TRBJ2-3	TGTGCCAGCTCGCCGACTAGCGGGGGGACAGATACGCAGTATTTT	CASSPTSGGTDTQYF
-	TRBV30	-	TRBJ1-2	TGTGCCTGGAGTGTACATGGTGGCTATGGCTACACCTTC	CAWSVHGGYGYTF
-	TRBV6-5	TRBD1	TRBJ1-5	TGTGCCAGCAGGCCCGACAGGGACCCTCAGCCCCAGCATTTT	CASRPDRDPQPQHF
-	TRBV5-1	-	TRBJ2-3	TGCGCCAGCAGCTTGTTCCTTCAGGCCACAGATACGCAGTATTTT	CASSLFLQATDTQYF
-	TRBV28	TRBD1	TRBJ2-7	TGTGCCAGCAGTCTTAGACAGGGCCAGCAGTACTTC	CASSLRQGQQYF
-	TRBV29-1	-	TRBJ1-1	TGCAGCGTAAGTGACAGGCGTGAAGCTTTCTTT	CSVSDRREAFF
-	TRBV2	TRBD2	TRBJ2-3	TGTGCCAGCCTACTAGCGGAGGGGGCAGATACGCAGTATTTT	CASLLAEGADTQYF
-	TRBV24-1	-	TRBJ1-2	TGTGCCACCAGTGGCAGGGATCACTATGGCTACACCTTC	CATSGRDHYGYTF
once	TRBV18	-	TRBJ1-3	TGTGCCAGCTCACCTGGGGGGAACTCTGGAAACACCATATATTTT	CASSPGGNSGNTIYF
-	TRBV6-5	TRBD1	TRBJ1-4	TGTGCCAGCAGTTACGGACAGGGAGAAAAACTGTTTTTT	CASSYGQGEKLFF
-	TRBV11-2	-	TRBJ1-6	TGTGCCAGCAGCTTAACCTTGGCGGGGGAAGGGGATTCACCCCTCCACTTT	CASSLTLAGEGDSPLHF
-	TRBV18	TRBD1	TRBJ1-4	TGTGCCAGCTCACCAGGGACAGGTGGAATTGAAAAACTGTTTTTT	CASSPGTGGIEKLFF
-	TRBV4-3	TRBD2	TRBJ2-2	TGCGCCAGCAGCCAAGCCCGGGCGGGGGGGCTAAACACCGGGGAGCTGTTTTTT	CASSQARAGGLNTGELFF
once	TRBV10-3	TRBD1	TRBJ1-2	TGTGCCATGGGACAGGGAGTTGGCTACACCTTC	CAMGQGVGYTF
few	TRBV7-9	-	TRBJ1-2	TGTGCCAGCAAGCAGGGTCTGGCTAACTATGGCTACACCTTC	CASKQGLANYGYTF
-	TRBV6-5	TRBD1	TRBJ1-2	TGTGCCAGCAGGCACCGGGACAGGGTGGGGGGCTACACCTTC	CASRHRDRVGGYTF
-	TRBV28	-	TRBJ2-4	TGTGCCAGCAGTTACCCGGGACACCTAGCCAAAAACATTCAGTACTTC	CASSYPGHLAKNIQYF
few	TRBV5-1	-	TRBJ2-5	TGCGCCAGCAGCCGGGGGTTCCTCCAAGAGACCCAGTACTTC	CASSRGFLQETQYF